The 29 T cell receptor beta chains below all came from one sample that was sequenced in a study of T cells in Graves' hyperthyroidism and ophthalmopathy. RNA transcripts served as the template for amplifying TCR beta CDR3 regions. Using the HTBI primer set, a first-round RT-PCR was run on the TCR CDR3. One entry per CDR3 protein, called by TCRdb with MiXCR from the multiplex PCR reads. The table records some 510,000 distinct CDR3 sequences, around 45% of them present only once. Sequencing was done on a sample of peripheral blood or thyroid tissue (not recorded which). The receptors come from a woman younger than 30 with Graves' hyperthyroidism.

A few counts support this clonotype. The chain uses TRBV4-1 and TRBJ2-5; D gene unclear. The CDR3 runs 16 residues. Trimming stripped 0 bases from V and 1 base from J, with 12 bases between. CDR1 and CDR2 from the germline V gene are MGHRA and YSYEKL. This chain's CDR3 is CASSQDGGERQETQYF. The CDR3 DNA follows: TGCGCCAGCAGCCAAGATGGTGGGGAACGCCAAGAGACCCAGTACTTC.

The chain joins TRBV15 to TRBJ2-6, with D tentatively TRBD2 (6 bases). The CDR3 is made up of 16 amino acids. The V end lost 2 bases, the J end lost 0 bases, and 8 bases lay between the germline ends. Looked up from germline, CDR1 is LNHNV and CDR2 is YYDKDF (reference sequence). CDR3 nucleotide sequence: TGTGCCACCAGCAGACAGGAGGGCTCTGGGGCCAACGTCCTGACTTTC. Its translation: CATSRQEGSGANVLTF.

The chain is built from TRBV20-1 and TRBJ1-2, with D possibly being TRBD1 (6 bases). Germline V lookup: CDR1 DFQATT, CDR2 SNEGSKA (reference sequence). V was shortened by 3 bases and J by 2 bases, with 13 bases between the two germline ends. This CDR3 comprises 14 residues. The CDR3 is CSAREGGINYGYTF. CDR3 DNA sequence: TGCAGTGCTAGGGAGGGGGGGATCAACTATGGCTACACCTTC.

The CDR3 loop is CASSMSGGEINYGYTF. The CDR3 region has the DNA TGTGCCAGTAGTATGTCGGGGGGCGAAATTAACTATGGCTACACCTTC. The chain combines TRBV19 with TRBJ1-2, with a possible D match to TRBD1 (6 bases). Germline V CDR1 and CDR2: LNHDA, SQIVND (reference sequence). V was clipped by 3 bases and J by 1 base, with 15 bases between them. The CDR3 runs to 16 residues.

The V call is TRBV2, the J call TRBJ2-2; no clear D gene. Per germline, CDR1 SNHLY and CDR2 FYNNEI. Trimming took 8 bases from V and 1 from J, leaving 8 bases between them. This CDR3 is built from 13 residues. CDR3 DNA: TGTGCCAGCGCTACCTTGAACACCGGGGAGCTGTTTTTT. The encoded protein is CASATLNTGELFF.

This clonotype came up many times. The V call is TRBV2, the J call TRBJ2-5; D might be TRBD2 (6 bases). The CDR3 loop spans 15 amino acids. Deletions cut 5 bases from V and 4 bases from J, with 17 bases between. The V gene's germline CDR1 is SNHLY and CDR2 FYNNEI. The CDR3 reads CASSLTRDRSETQYF. In DNA, the CDR3 is TGTGCCAGCAGTCTGACTAGGGACCGATCAGAGACCCAGTACTTC.

As for this clonotype: The conserved phenylalanine or tryptophan normally closing the CDR3 is absent here, so this likely arose from a read error. Because the CDR3's place on the DNA is in doubt, the DNA is left out and the CDR3 is given as listed by TCRdb. The chain joins TRBV7-2 to TRBJ2-6; TRBD2 was called by the table and not checked on the DNA. CDR1 is SGHTA and CDR2 is FQGNSA in the germline V gene. Inclusive of both ends, the CDR3 amounts to 11 amino acids. CDR3 loop: CASSLLAGGPT.

This clonotype was counted many times. The rearrangement joins TRBV12-3 or TRBV12-4 to TRBJ1-5, with D possibly being TRBD1 (5 bases). The V end lost 6 bases, the J end lost 7 bases, and 16 bases lay between the germline ends. CDR3 size: 14 residues. CDR3 sequence (DNA): TGTGCCAGCAGATCACGGGGCCTAGGCCAGCCCCAGCATTTT. Translating gives CASRSRGLGQPQHF.

The chain combines TRBV2 with TRBJ1-1, with 7 nucleotides matching TRBD1. The CDR3 runs 14 residues. Germline CDR1 SNHLY, CDR2 FYNNEI. V lost 9 bases and J lost 8; bases outside the gene matches: 15. CDR3 in amino acids: CARYKDRANSEAFF. DNA for the CDR3: TGTGCCAGATATAAAGACAGGGCGAATTCCGAAGCTTTCTTT.

The rearrangement uses TRBV7-2 and TRBJ2-5; D is ambiguous. V gave up 5 bases and J gave up 2 bases, with 9 bases separating them. The CDR3 has 13 amino acids. Germline lookup yields CDR1 SGHTA and CDR2 FQGNSA. CDR3 in DNA: TGTGCCAGCAGCCAACAAGCGCAAGAGACCCAGTACTTC. This sequence encodes CASSQQAQETQYF.

This chain uses TRBV7-9 with TRBJ2-7; TRBD2 matches at 10 bases. J lost 7 bases, V lost 5 bases, and 14 bases had no gene match. Germline CDR1 reads SEHNR; CDR2 reads FQNEAQ (reference sequence). The CDR3 is 16 residues long. CDR3 sequence: CASSPLSGRNTLEQYF. The CDR3 DNA follows: TGTGCCAGCAGCCCCCTTAGCGGGAGGAACACCCTGGAGCAGTACTTC.

The chain is built from TRBV7-9 and TRBJ2-5; D gene uncertain. This CDR3 is 11 amino acids long. V was trimmed by 7 bases and J by 7 bases, leaving 10 bases between them. The germline CDR1 and CDR2 sequences are SEHNR and FQNEAQ (reference sequence). The CDR3 loop reads CASTKAGTQYF. In DNA form, the CDR3 reads TGTGCCAGCACCAAGGCCGGGACCCAGTACTTC.

This chain's CDR3 is CASSERRLSSQGGGTGELFF. CDR3 coding DNA: TGTGCCAGCAGCGAACGACGCCTGTCCTCGCAGGGTGGGGGCACCGGGGAGCTGTTTTTT. The chain is built from TRBV7-9 and TRBJ2-2; D is perhaps TRBD1 or TRBD2 (5 bases each). CDR1 and CDR2 (germline): SEHNR, FQNEAQ (reference sequence). The CDR3 is 20 residues long. V was shortened by 5 bases and J by 4 bases, with 29 bases between the two germline ends.

This chain links TRBV7-2 with TRBJ2-5; the match to TRBD1 covers 8 bases. The J segment lost 4 bases and the V segment lost 5 bases, leaving 6 bases of the junction unmatched. CDR3 size: 14 residues. The germline V gene has CDR1 SGHTA and CDR2 FQGNSA. The CDR3 loop is CASSPNRGTETQYF. The CDR3 coding sequence is TGTGCCAGCAGCCCAAACAGGGGGACAGAGACCCAGTACTTC.

This rearrangement joins TRBV2 to TRBJ1-1; 9 positions match TRBD1. The germline V gene encodes CDR1 SNHLY and CDR2 FYNNEI. The J segment lost 6 bases and the V segment lost 11 bases, leaving 10 bases of the junction unmatched. This CDR3 contains 13 residues. DNA for the CDR3: TGTGCCCGCACCGGGACAGGGATGGCTGAAGCTTTCTTT. It yields the protein CARTGTGMAEAFF.

The sample holds a few counts of this clonotype. The chain combines TRBV10-3 with TRBJ1-4; 9 bases fit TRBD1. CDR1 is ENHRY and CDR2 is SYGVKD in the germline V gene. After removal of 10 bases from V and 8 bases from J, the junction contained 8 bases not matched to a gene. This CDR3 contains 13 residues. CDR3 sequence reads: CATGGTGREKLFF. The CDR3 DNA is TGTGCCACCGGGGGGACAGGGCGAGAAAAACTGTTTTTT.

This clonotype occurred a few times. The chain recombines TRBV7-3 with TRBJ1-1; unclear D gene. Trimming stripped 5 bases from V and 0 bases from J, with 16 bases between. Germline CDR1 is SGHTA and CDR2 is FQGTGA. CDR3 length equals 16 residues. The CDR3 DNA sequence: TGTGCCAGCAGCCAAGATCCCGGTGGGATGAACACTGAAGCTTTCTTT. Translating gives CASSQDPGGMNTEAFF.

This chain's CDR3 is CATSSLGQGEESEAFF. CDR3 nucleotide sequence: TGTGCCACCAGCAGCCTAGGACAGGGGGAGGAAAGTGAAGCTTTCTTT. V usage is TRBV15 and J usage is TRBJ1-1; 10 bases are shared with TRBD1. This CDR3 has 16 residues. V was clipped by 3 bases and J by 7 bases; unmatched bases: 11. CDR1 is LNHNV, CDR2 YYDKDF, per germline (reference sequence).

Remarks on this clonotype: Given a much more abundant clone one base away, this may be a read error. This chain joins TRBV9 and TRBJ2-2, with D possibly being TRBD2 (6 bases). CDR3 length: 12 residues. Germline assignment: CDR1 SGDLS and CDR2 YYNGEE. CDR3 bases: TGTGCCAGCAGCGTAGGGTCGGGGGAGCTGCTTTTT. This gives the protein CASSVGSGELLF.

This chain links TRBV27 with TRBJ2-2; possible D gene TRBD2, 5 bases. Germline CDR1 MNHEY, CDR2 SMNVEV (reference sequence). There are 14 residues in the CDR3. V was clipped by 6 bases and J by 1 base, with 9 bases between them. The CDR3, as DNA: TGTGCCAGCAGCCCTAGCTGGAACACCGGGGAGCTGTTTTTT. This codes for CASSPSWNTGELFF.

This clonotype has just a few counts. V gene TRBV5-1 combines with J gene TRBJ2-6, with 9 bases fitting TRBD1. The V and J ends lost 3 bases and 3 bases, in that order; junction bases with no gene match: 10. Germline V CDR1 and CDR2: SGHRS, YFSETQ. CDR3 length: 18 amino acids. The DNA for the CDR3 is TGCGCCAGCAGCTCGCAGGGGACAGGGTACTTTGGGGCCAACGTCCTGACTTTC. Translated, it gives CASSSQGTGYFGANVLTF.

This clonotype was counted many times. The chain combines TRBV29-1 with TRBJ1-1; 9 bases are a match to TRBD1. Germline V gene data show CDR1 as SQVTM and CDR2 as ANQGSEA. Unmatched junction bases numbered 9, after V lost 4 bases and J lost 3 bases. There are 15 residues in the CDR3. CDR3 DNA: TGCAGCGTTGTAGCCACGGACAGGGGCTACACTGAAGCTTTCTTT. Its translation: CSVVATDRGYTEAFF.

Comment on this clonotype: One junction end disagrees with the germline gene, perhaps due to a read error. This chain joins TRBV29-1 and TRBJ2-5; D unresolved. The CDR3 consists of 11 residues. The germline V gene encodes CDR1 SQVTM and CDR2 ANQGSEA. The CDR3 DNA follows: TGCAGCGTTGAACAAAGACATATCCAAGACTTC. Residues: CSVEQRHIQDF.

The chain employs TRBV27 and TRBJ1-2; D gene unclear. The CDR3 runs to 12 residues. The germline CDR1 and CDR2 sequences are MNHEY and SMNVEV (reference sequence). V lost 6 bases and J 3 bases, leaving 8 bases between the germline ends. CDR3 nucleotide sequence: TGTGCCAGCAGAATGGCCCACTATGGCTACACCTTC. This codes for CASRMAHYGYTF.

This clonotype was observed a few times. V is TRBV7-9 and J is TRBJ2-7; tentatively, D is TRBD1 (5 bases). The CDR3 covers 14 residues. Germline CDR1 reads SEHNR; CDR2 reads FQNEAQ (reference sequence). V was cut by 1 base and J by 2 bases, with 9 bases left in between. CDR3: CASSLVGVAYEQYF. The CDR3 DNA follows: TGTGCCAGCAGCTTAGTAGGGGTTGCCTACGAGCAGTACTTC.

The chain carries TRBV7-9 and TRBJ2-5; D not resolved. V lost 5 bases and J 1 base, leaving 17 bases between the germline ends. The CDR3 is 16 residues long. Looked up from germline, CDR1 is SEHNR and CDR2 is FQNEAQ (reference sequence). The chain's CDR3 is CASSITADGPQETQYF. The DNA of the CDR3 is TGTGCCAGCAGCATTACCGCCGACGGACCCCAAGAGACCCAGTACTTC.

This clonotype showed up many times. The chain links TRBV7-9 to TRBJ1-2; maybe TRBD1 (5 bases). V lost 2 bases and J lost 4, with 11 bases in between. The germline gives CDR1 SEHNR, CDR2 FQNEAQ (reference sequence). This CDR3 has 14 amino acids. CDR3 in amino acids: CASSLQGLSYGYTF. The CDR3 DNA follows: TGTGCCAGCAGCTTACAGGGCCTATCCTATGGCTACACCTTC.

The rearrangement uses TRBV2 and TRBJ2-7; 7 nucleotides align to TRBD2. Germline CDR1 and CDR2: SNHLY and FYNNEI. The V and J ends lost 2 bases and 4 bases, in that order; junction bases with no gene match: 5. The CDR3 has 14 residues. In DNA, the CDR3 is TGTGCCAGCAGTGAACTAGCGGAAGGGTACGAGCAGTACTTC. Its protein product is CASSELAEGYEQYF.

A few counts support this clonotype. The V and J genes are TRBV20-1 and TRBJ2-6; no clear D gene. This CDR3 comprises 15 residues. Germline CDR1 DFQATT, CDR2 SNEGSKA (reference sequence). The ends were cut back, 3 bases at V and 0 bases at J, with 9 bases in the middle. DNA of the CDR3: TGCAGTGCTAGTGAAGGGCACTCTGGGGCCAACGTCCTGACTTTC. Translating gives CSASEGHSGANVLTF.